A selection of T cell receptor beta chains follows, all from one sample in a study of cytomegalovirus exposure and HLA in healthy donors. TCRdb's table, derived via immunoSEQ multiplex PCR, lists solely in-frame clones and lacks some. Among some 200,000 clones listed, 85% to 90% were seen once. The sequencing input was PBMCs. The receptors were sampled from a young woman in good health and CMV-seronegative. Both conserved end residues are trimmed from each CDR3.

V	J	CDR3
TRBV5-1	TRBJ2-1	ASSFSGASSYNEQF
TRBV25-1	TRBJ2-2	ASSSSPSSGTGELF
TRBV18	TRBJ1-3	ASSDSSGNTIY
TRBV7-2	TRBJ1-1	ASSTTGGTEAF
TRBV7-2	TRBJ1-5	ASSLGSRGSNQPQH
TRBV13	TRBJ1-6	ASSATGSPLH
TRBV6-5	.	ASSRGQFPYEQY
TRBV5-4	TRBJ2-1	ASSIGTGGYNEQF
TRBV6-5	TRBJ2-7	ASSYGTSGTYEQY
TRBV11-2	TRBJ1-4	ASSPLATKASEKLF
TRBV9	TRBJ1-3	ASSVTGTGAGNTIY
TRBV10-2	TRBJ1-2	ASSGFPGTKNYGYT
TRBV29-1	TRBJ2-3	SALAGSDTQY
TRBV2	TRBJ2-1	ASSPDRYYNEQF
TRBV6-5	TRBJ1-1	ASIKRQGKAF
TRBV14	TRBJ2-5	ASSQDGSLAGGPRETQY
TRBV14	TRBJ1-2	ASSQDLEGPYGYT
TRBV7-6	TRBJ2-7	ASSRGSSYEQC
TRBV5-6	TRBJ2-1	ASSLRTGGPYYNGQF
TRBV7-2	TRBJ1-5	ASSLRGTISNQPQH
TRBV11-3	TRBJ2-1	ASSILAGSNYNEQF
TRBV10-3	TRBJ1-5	AISESANQPQH
TRBV5-1	TRBJ2-7	ASSLTTGVYEQY
TRBV7-2	TRBJ2-7	ASSYLADYEQY
TRBV19	TRBJ2-1	ASSLRSPNEQF
TRBV6-1	TRBJ2-1	ASSRTSGTYNEQF
TRBV10-1	TRBJ2-3	ASSEFLDTQY
TRBV5-1	TRBJ2-2	ASSFRDYDTGELF
TRBV11-3	TRBJ2-1	ASSLDPGTEAYNEQF
TRBV13	TRBJ1-1	ASSLAGRGTEAF
TRBV7-9	TRBJ1-4	ASTITSGGNEKLF
TRBV4-1	TRBJ1-3	ASSHAGNTIY
TRBV25-1	TRBJ1-6	ASSQRRTGGSSPLH
TRBV27	TRBJ1-1	ASSPSGVNTEAF
TRBV15	TRBJ2-4	ATSRDSLAKNIQY
TRBV6-5	TRBJ1-1	ASSLTGGTEAF
TRBV7-9	TRBJ1-3	ASSSTRAGPDTIY
TRBV30	TRBJ2-7	AWTSSTGFYEQY
TRBV30	TRBJ2-5	AGRPGLAPETQY
TRBV5-4	TRBJ2-7	ASSLEGRAHEQY
TRBV1	TRBJ1-5	TSSRNRRGRSQPQH
TRBV6-5	TRBJ2-2	ASRRPSNTGELF
TRBV15	TRBJ1-5	ATSRDHTGLVNQPQH
TRBV5-8	TRBJ1-1	ASSRGHGGEAF
TRBV7-2	TRBJ1-1	ASSLDGTGAEAF
TRBV19	TRBJ2-1	ASSILAGGEQF
TRBV13	TRBJ2-7	ASIKRQGIYEQY
TRBV27	TRBJ2-7	ASRRRAGSSEQY
TRBV7-2	TRBJ2-5	ASTLSGSQETQY
TRBV4-2	TRBJ2-3	ASSQDPGLGTDTQY
TRBV14	TRBJ2-1	ASSPGQGAPFSYNEQF
TRBV9	TRBJ2-2	ASSARFGQGRAGELF
TRBV7-9	TRBJ2-1	SSSLSPGGPQSEQF
TRBV5-4	TRBJ2-5	ASSSKRSQETQY
TRBV4-1	TRBJ2-2	ASSHTSRMYTGELF
TRBV2	TRBJ1-2	ASSEAAGNYGYT
TRBV5-1	TRBJ2-5	ASSPWTAPETQY
TRBV18	TRBJ2-2	ASSEDGPNTGELF
TRBV7-2	TRBJ2-7	ASSSLAGAGSYEQY
TRBV4-2	TRBJ2-1	ASSQERSGRSGEQF